This TCR beta chain is from a study of blood T cell repertoires in COVID-19. The CDR3 loop spans 12 amino acids. V lost 5 bases and J 12 bases, leaving 14 bases between the germline ends. From germline, CDR1 is SGHTA and CDR2 FQGNSA. Per the original methods: Amplified reference gene primers provided the basis for estimating nucleated cell counts. Some clones are missing from TCRdb's copy, which holds only in-frame ones; the method was immunoSEQ multiplex PCR. V and J calls and clone size are copied from that table; D and trimming were computed from the DNA. The data hold under 300,000 clones, with 88% observed a single time.

This chain links TRBV7-2 with TRBJ2-1; D might be TRBD2 (6 bases). Material for sequencing was PBMCs or T cells enriched from blood (not recorded which). The TCR comes from a woman in her 50s who had recovered from COVID-19. The CDR3, as DNA: TGTGCCAGCAGCGCGTACCGGGACTCGCAGTTCTTC. It translates to CASSAYRDSQFF.